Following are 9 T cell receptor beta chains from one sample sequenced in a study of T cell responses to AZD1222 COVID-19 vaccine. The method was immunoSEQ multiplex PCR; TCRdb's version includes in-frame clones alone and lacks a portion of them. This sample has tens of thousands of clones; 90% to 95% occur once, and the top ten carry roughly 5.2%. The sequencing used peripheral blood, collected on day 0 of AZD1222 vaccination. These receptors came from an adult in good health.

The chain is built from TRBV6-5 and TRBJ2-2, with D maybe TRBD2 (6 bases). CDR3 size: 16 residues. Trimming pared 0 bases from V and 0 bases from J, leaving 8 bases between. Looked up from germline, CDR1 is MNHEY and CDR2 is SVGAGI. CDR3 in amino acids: CASSYSGTANTGELFF. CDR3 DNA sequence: TGTGCCAGCAGTTACTCCGGGACTGCGAACACCGGGGAGCTGTTTTTT.

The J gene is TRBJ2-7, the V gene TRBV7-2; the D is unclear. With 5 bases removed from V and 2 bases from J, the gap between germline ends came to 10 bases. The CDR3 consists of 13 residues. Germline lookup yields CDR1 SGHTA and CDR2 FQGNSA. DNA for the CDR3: TGTGCCAGCAGCCCCCTTGGGGCCTACGAGCAGTACTTC. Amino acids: CASSPLGAYEQYF.

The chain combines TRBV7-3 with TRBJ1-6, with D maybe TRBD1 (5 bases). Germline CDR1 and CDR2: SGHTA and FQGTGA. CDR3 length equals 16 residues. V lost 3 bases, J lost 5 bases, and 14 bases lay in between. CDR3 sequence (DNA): TGTGCCAGCAGCTTTAATGGACACAATAATAATTCACCCCTCCACTTT. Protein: CASSFNGHNNNSPLHF.

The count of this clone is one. CDR3 in DNA: TGTGCCATCAGTGAGCAGATAAATCAGCCCCAGCATTTT. Translating it yields CAISEQINQPQHF. The chain carries TRBV10-3 and TRBJ1-5; D is unresolved. The germline V and J ends were trimmed by 2 bases and 4 bases, with 6 bases remaining between them. The CDR3 covers 13 residues. Germline V gene sequence: CDR1 ENHRY, CDR2 SYGVKD.

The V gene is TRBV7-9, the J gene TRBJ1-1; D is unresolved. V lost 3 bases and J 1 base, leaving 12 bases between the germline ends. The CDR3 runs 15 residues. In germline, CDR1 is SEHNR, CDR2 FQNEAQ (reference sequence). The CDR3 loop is CASSFLDGQNTEAFF. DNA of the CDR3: TGTGCCAGCAGCTTCCTCGACGGGCAGAACACTGAAGCTTTCTTT.

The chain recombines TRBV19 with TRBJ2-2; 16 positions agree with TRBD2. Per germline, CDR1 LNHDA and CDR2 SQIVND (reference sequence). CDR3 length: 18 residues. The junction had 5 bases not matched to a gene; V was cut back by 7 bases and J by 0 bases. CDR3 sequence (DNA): TGTGCCAGTATCTTCGGGACTAGCGGGAGGGCGAACACCGGGGAGCTGTTTTTT. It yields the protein CASIFGTSGRANTGELFF.

The CDR3 loop is CASTDRDTQYF. The CDR3 DNA sequence: TGTGCCAGTACCGACAGGGATACGCAGTATTTT. The rearrangement uses TRBV19 and TRBJ2-3, with a weak D call TRBD1 (6 bases). The germline V gene encodes CDR1 LNHDA and CDR2 SQIVND (reference sequence). Trimming left V 7 bases short and J 6 bases short, with 8 bases between. The CDR3 has 11 residues.

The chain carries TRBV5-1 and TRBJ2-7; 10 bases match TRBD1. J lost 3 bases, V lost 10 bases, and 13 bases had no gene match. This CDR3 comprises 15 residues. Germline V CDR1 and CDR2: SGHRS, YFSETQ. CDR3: CADYFRDRGNYEQYF. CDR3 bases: TGCGCCGACTACTTCCGGGACAGGGGCAACTACGAGCAGTACTTC.

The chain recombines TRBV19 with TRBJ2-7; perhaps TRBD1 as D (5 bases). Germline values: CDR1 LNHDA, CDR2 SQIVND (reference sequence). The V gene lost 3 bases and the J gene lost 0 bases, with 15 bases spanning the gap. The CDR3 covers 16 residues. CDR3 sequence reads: CASSMLLTGSSYEQYF. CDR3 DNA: TGTGCCAGTAGTATGCTCTTAACAGGCAGCTCCTACGAGCAGTACTTC.